These 4 T cell receptor beta chains came from one sample sequenced in a study of cytomegalovirus exposure and HLA in healthy donors. Primers: 60 Vbeta forward and 13 Jbeta reverse. Here immunoSEQ multiplex PCR was the method, and the copy in TCRdb shows in-frame clones only, minus some. The table lists around 120,000 clones, around 70% of them singletons. The sequencing sample was made of PBMCs. Every receptor here comes from a man aged 25-40 years in good health and CMV-seropositive.

The chain has TRBV2 and TRBJ1-1; the D gene is possibly TRBD1 (5 bases). Between the trimmed V and J ends, which lost 8 bases and 0 bases, there was a span of 13 bases. The V gene's germline CDR1 is SNHLY and CDR2 FYNNEI. The CDR3 sequence is 14 residues long. CDR3 sequence reads: CASYPTGLNTEAFF. The CDR3 DNA reads TGTGCCAGCTACCCCACAGGTCTGAACACTGAAGCTTTCTTT.

The chain links TRBV5-1 to TRBJ2-3; 7 bases fit TRBD2. Per the germline V gene, CDR1 is SGHRS and CDR2 is YFSETQ. This CDR3 contains 15 residues. The junction had 7 bases not matched to a gene; V was cut back by 4 bases and J by 2 bases. CDR3 in DNA: TGCGCCAGCAGCCGGGGACTACCTAACACAGATACGCAGTATTTT. Residues: CASSRGLPNTDTQYF. Full variable domain (remainder filled in from reference TRBV5-1 and TRBJ2-3): KAGVTQTPRYLIKTRGQQVTLSCSPISGHRSVSWYQQTPGQGLQFLFEYFSETQRNKGNFPGRFSGRQFSNSRSEMNVSTLELGDSALYLCASSRGLPNTDTQYFGPGTRLTVL.

The CDR3 region is CASGPGLDNEQFF. The CDR3 DNA reads as TGTGCCAGCGGTCCGGGACTAGACAATGAGCAGTTCTTC. V usage is TRBV25-1 and J usage is TRBJ2-1, with 8 positions matching TRBD2. V shed 8 bases and J 5 bases; nucleotides not matched to a gene: 5. Per the germline V gene, CDR1 is MGHDK and CDR2 is SYGVNS. There are 13 residues in the CDR3.

This clone was picked up one time. The chain employs TRBV5-1 and TRBJ2-2, with TRBD2 matching over 13 bases. In germline, CDR1 is SGHRS, CDR2 YFSETQ. J was trimmed by 2 bases and V by 3 bases; bases with no gene match: 7. This CDR3 spans 18 amino acids. The CDR3 sequence is CASSSWTSGSGNTGELFF. CDR3 nucleotides: TGCGCCAGCAGCTCCTGGACTAGCGGGAGTGGTAACACCGGGGAGCTGTTTTTT.